These 6 T cell receptor beta chains were all obtained from the same sample, sequenced in a study of T-cell reconstitution after alpha-beta-depleted transplantation in children. It was with unique molecular identifiers that the TCRbeta library was prepared. TCRdb reprocessed the PCR reads via MiXCR and lists one record per CDR3 protein. The table shows roughly 610,000 distinct CDR3 sequences, with about 10% occurring only once. The sequenced sample was PBMCs from the stem cell graft donor, obtained from the stem cell graft. Receptors were obtained from a human donor who donated a stem cell graft to a child with acute myeloid leukemia.

In this sample, this clonotype turned up many times. In nucleotides, the CDR3 is TGTGCCAGCAGCTTGGAAAGGTGGCAGGGAGACACCGGGGAGCTGTTTTTT. Its protein is CASSLERWQGDTGELFF. The V and J genes are TRBV5-8 and TRBJ2-2; possibly TRBD1 or TRBD2 for D (5 bases each). CDR3 length: 17 amino acids. Germline V gives CDR1 SGHTS, CDR2 YDEGEE. V was pared by 0 bases and J by 3 bases, with 15 bases between.

There are many counts of this clonotype. The chain carries TRBV18 and TRBJ2-2; no firm D call. This CDR3 spans 13 amino acids. Trimming shortened V by 1 base and J by 6 bases, and 6 bases separated the two germline ends. CDR1 and CDR2 (germline): KGHSH, LQKENI. Written as DNA, the CDR3 is TGTGCCAGCTCACCACAGGGCTCCGGGGAGCTGTTTTTT. Translating gives CASSPQGSGELFF.

This sequence joins TRBV20-1 and TRBJ1-5; no reliable D call. The CDR3 is 16 amino acids. Trimming left V 3 bases short and J 3 bases short, with 18 bases between. Germline loops: CDR1 DFQATT, CDR2 SNEGSKA (reference sequence). This CDR3 is CSARVPGGRSNQPQHF. The CDR3 DNA reads TGCAGTGCTAGGGTTCCAGGAGGGAGGTCCAATCAGCCCCAGCATTTT.

This clonotype was detected only a few times. The chain joins TRBV20-1 to TRBJ2-7; 7 bases agree with TRBD2. The CDR3 covers 14 residues. Unmatched junction bases numbered 13, after V lost 6 bases and J lost 5 bases. In germline, CDR1 is DFQATT, CDR2 SNEGSKA (reference sequence). The chain's CDR3 is CSAPGRGTRDEQYF. The CDR3 DNA is TGCAGTGCCCCGGGGCGGGGGACGAGGGACGAGCAGTACTTC.

This clonotype was observed a handful of times. The chain carries TRBV3-1 and TRBJ2-7; 9 bases align to TRBD1. Germline CDR1 is LGHDT and CDR2 is YNNKEL (reference sequence). The CDR3 is 13 residues long. V was clipped by 4 bases and J by 7 bases; unmatched bases: 5. In DNA form, the CDR3 reads TGTGCCAGCAGCCGGGGACAGGGTGGAGAGCAGTACTTC. Translation gives CASSRGQGGEQYF.

V is TRBV3-1 and J is TRBJ2-7; D not resolved. CDR1 is LGHDT, CDR2 YNNKEL, per germline (reference sequence). Trimming removed 3 bases at V and 2 bases at J, with 23 bases between. The CDR3 is made up of 18 amino acids. The CDR3 is CASSHYWQRGPKAYEQYF. For the CDR3, the DNA is TGTGCCAGCAGCCATTATTGGCAAAGAGGACCAAAGGCCTACGAGCAGTACTTC.